These 23 T cell receptor beta chains came from one sample sequenced in a study of T cell clonotyping in hematopoietic cell transplantation. Generated by immunoSEQ multiplex PCR, the TCRdb table keeps only in-frame clones and is missing some. The profile covers about 4,600 clones, with 65% to 85% appearing a single time and 27% taken by the ten largest. The source material was peripheral blood mononuclear cells, sampled 100 days after allogeneic stem cell transplant. The receptors stem from a female patient in her 50s who had an allogeneic stem cell transplant from an unrelated donor, so the T cells may come from the graft donor. Some clones in this sample may be carry-over from other donors' samples.

For this clone: One junction end disagrees with the germline gene, perhaps due to a read error. The chain uses TRBV2 and TRBJ1-2; tentative D call: TRBD1 (6 bases). CDR1 SNHLY and CDR2 FYNNEI come from the germline V gene. This CDR3 comprises 14 residues. The CDR3: CASSEAAQGYDYTF. The CDR3 DNA follows: TGTGCCAGCAGTGAAGCGGCACAGGGTTATGACTACACCTTC.

This chain joins TRBV19 and TRBJ2-2, with D perhaps TRBD2 (5 bases). The germline V gene encodes CDR1 LNHDA and CDR2 SQIVND (reference sequence). The CDR3 runs 14 residues. The ends were cut back, 8 bases at V and 3 bases at J, with 13 bases in the middle. CDR3 sequence reads: CASCQDSYTGELFF. The CDR3 DNA is TGTGCCAGTTGTCAGGACTCCTACACCGGGGAGCTGTTTTTT.

As to this clone: The same CDR3 can be traced to other DNA sequences in this sample. The CDR3 is CASSEAGSGEKLFF. The CDR3 DNA follows: TGTGCCAGCAGTGAGGCAGGGTCGGGTGAAAAACTGTTTTTT. The chain carries TRBV25-1 and TRBJ1-4; possible D gene TRBD1, 5 bases. Trimming took 3 bases from V and 7 from J, leaving 12 bases between them. The CDR3 extends over 14 amino acids. The germline V gene has CDR1 MGHDK and CDR2 SYGVNS.

By share, this clone counts as large (0.1 to 1%). The chain couples TRBV10-2 to TRBJ1-5, with D unclear. The CDR3 consists of 16 residues. V dropped 2 bases and J dropped 0 bases, with 11 bases sitting between them. Germline CDR1 WSHSY, CDR2 SAAADI. The CDR3 nucleotides read TGCGCCAGCAGTGAGCCGCCAGGTAATAGCAATCAGCCCCAGCATTTT. It encodes CASSEPPGNSNQPQHF.

This chain connects TRBV27 to TRBJ1-6; no firm D call. This CDR3 has 15 amino acids. V dropped 6 bases and J dropped 1 base, with 10 bases sitting between them. CDR1 is MNHEY, CDR2 SMNVEV, per germline (reference sequence). The CDR3 coding sequence is TGTGCCAGCAGGGATGGGCAATCCTATAATTCACCCCTCCACTTT. This translates into CASRDGQSYNSPLHF.

This clone is large in the sample. The J gene is TRBJ2-2, the V gene TRBV28, with a tentative D call TRBD1 (5 bases). Trimming cost V 6 bases and J 2 bases, with 19 bases left between them. CDR1 is MDHEN and CDR2 is SYDVKM in the germline V gene. The CDR3 is made up of 17 amino acids. In nucleotides, the CDR3 is TGTGCCAGCAGGCGGACCCCACGACAGTCAAACACCGGGGAGCTGTTTTTT. This codes for CASRRTPRQSNTGELFF.

The rearrangement uses TRBV7-6 and TRBJ2-7; D remains unclear. V was clipped by 2 bases and J by 3 bases, with 17 bases between them. The CDR3 has 16 amino acids. Germline V lookup: CDR1 SGHVS, CDR2 FNYEAQ. This CDR3 reads CASSLLLGSANYEQYF. The CDR3 DNA sequence: TGTGCCAGCAGCTTACTTTTGGGTTCCGCTAACTACGAGCAGTACTTC.

V and J are TRBV5-1 and TRBJ2-3; D gene unclear. V was cut by 0 bases and J by 5 bases, with 7 bases left in between. CDR1 SGHRS and CDR2 YFSETQ come from the germline V gene. The CDR3 consists of 13 residues. CDR3 protein: CASSLEMGDTQYF. The CDR3 bases are TGCGCCAGCAGCTTGGAGATGGGAGATACGCAGTATTTT.

The CDR3 DNA follows: TGTGCCAGTAGTATAGGAGTAGGGGTTGGCGCTTTCTTT. Translated, it gives CASSIGVGVGAFF. The chain has TRBV19 and TRBJ1-1; possible D gene TRBD1, 5 bases. The length of the CDR3 is 13 residues. V was shortened by 1 base and J by 11 bases, with 14 bases between the two germline ends. In germline, CDR1 is LNHDA, CDR2 SQIVND (reference sequence).

The chain employs TRBV9 and TRBJ2-5; D assignment may be TRBD1 or TRBD2 (5 bases each). The germline V gene has CDR1 SGDLS and CDR2 YYNGEE. The length of the CDR3 is 17 residues. Between the trimmed V and J ends, which lost 0 bases and 4 bases, there was a span of 19 bases. CDR3: CASSVGDRGAPGETQYF. The CDR3 bases are TGTGCCAGCAGCGTAGGGGACCGGGGCGCACCGGGAGAGACCCAGTACTTC.

The genes are TRBV19 and TRBJ2-1, with 8 positions matching TRBD1. Germline lookup yields CDR1 LNHDA and CDR2 SQIVND (reference sequence). V lost 2 bases to trimming and J lost 1 base; unmatched junction nucleotides: 1. This CDR3 contains 15 residues. CDR3 residues: CASSITGGSYNEQFF. CDR3 nucleotides: TGTGCCAGTAGTATAACAGGGGGGTCCTACAATGAGCAGTTCTTC.

The rearrangement joins TRBV14 to TRBJ2-5, with 8 bases fitting TRBD2. The CDR3 has 16 residues. The V segment lost 2 bases and the J segment 3 bases; nucleotides outside the gene matches: 8. Germline assignment: CDR1 SGHDN and CDR2 FVKESK. The CDR3 loop is CASSQLAGGNKETQYF. CDR3 nucleotide sequence: TGTGCCAGCAGCCAACTGGCGGGGGGTAATAAAGAGACCCAGTACTTC.

V and J are TRBV19 and TRBJ1-6; D not resolved. In germline, CDR1 is LNHDA, CDR2 SQIVND (reference sequence). This CDR3 is 14 amino acids long. Trimming cost V 1 base and J 10 bases, with 11 bases left between them. The CDR3 nucleotides are TGTGCCAGTAGTATAGGCGGGGTAGGGTCACCCCTCCACTTT. It is translated as CASSIGGVGSPLHF.

This clone was recorded once. The chain is built from TRBV7-2 and TRBJ2-7, with TRBD2 matching 8 bases. J was trimmed by 5 bases and V by 5 bases; bases with no gene match: 11. Germline V gene lookup returns CDR1 SGHTA and CDR2 FQGNSA. The CDR3 has 15 amino acids. In nucleotides, the CDR3 is TGTGCCAGCAGCGATCGAACCGGGGGGGTAAACGAGCAGTACTTC. Its translation is CASSDRTGGVNEQYF.

To note about this clone: The sample has other DNA sequences that encode this CDR3 too. The chain has TRBV6-4 and TRBJ1-1, with unresolved D. Germline loops: CDR1 MRHNA, CDR2 SNTAGT. V was trimmed by 4 bases and J by 1 base, leaving 10 bases between them. The CDR3 runs to 14 residues. CDR3 bases: TGTGCCAGCAGTGCCTCCCCAGGGAACACTGAAGCTTTCTTT. Translation: CASSASPGNTEAFF.

This chain uses TRBV7-9 with TRBJ1-2, with a weak D call TRBD1 (6 bases). Germline V gene data show CDR1 as SEHNR and CDR2 as FQNEAQ (reference sequence). The length of the CDR3 is 14 residues. Between the trimmed V and J ends, which lost 4 bases and 2 bases, there was a span of 11 bases. DNA of the CDR3: TGTGCCAGCAGCTCCCCGACAGGAAACTATGGCTACACCTTC. It encodes CASSSPTGNYGYTF.

This sequence joins TRBV2 and TRBJ2-7; unclear D gene. Germline CDR1 and CDR2: SNHLY and FYNNEI. This CDR3 is built from 15 residues. With 3 bases removed from V and 6 bases from J, the gap between germline ends came to 18 bases. The CDR3 nucleotides are TGTGCCAGCAGTGACGGGCAGGTCGCCCCCAGCGAGCAGTACTTC. The encoded protein is CASSDGQVAPSEQYF.

The chain uses TRBV5-1 and TRBJ2-5, with 11 bases lining up with TRBD1. Germline V gene data show CDR1 as SGHRS and CDR2 as YFSETQ. With V trimmed by 3 bases and J by 7 bases, 2 bases remained unmatched. The CDR3 covers 13 residues. This CDR3 reads CASSWTGGRTQYF. In nucleotides, the CDR3 is TGCGCCAGCAGCTGGACAGGGGGCCGGACCCAGTACTTC.

The chain links TRBV28 to TRBJ2-1, with D possibly TRBD1 on 6 matching bases. The ends were cut back, 3 bases at V and 10 bases at J, with 13 bases in the middle. Germline lookup yields CDR1 MDHEN and CDR2 SYDVKM. The CDR3 is 13 residues long. The CDR3 here is CASSLGTSGEQFF. The DNA for the CDR3 is TGTGCCAGCAGTTTGGGGACATCAGGCGAGCAGTTCTTC.

This clone was recorded a few times. Within the sample, other DNA sequences also encode this same CDR3. The chain combines TRBV9 with TRBJ1-2; D possibly corresponds to TRBD1 (5 bases). CDR1 and CDR2 (germline): SGDLS, YYNGEE. Between the trimmed V and J ends, which lost 0 bases and 3 bases, there was a span of 6 bases. This CDR3 contains 13 residues. Here the CDR3 reads CASSVGGDYGYTF. The CDR3 nucleotides are TGTGCCAGCAGCGTAGGGGGGGACTATGGCTACACCTTC.

This rearrangement joins TRBV4-3 to TRBJ1-2; D not certain. CDR1 and CDR2 from the germline V gene are LGHNA and YSLEER. This CDR3 has 14 residues. Trimming cost V 0 bases and J 4 bases, with 9 bases left between them. The CDR3: CASSQDLGSYGYTF. The CDR3 DNA reads TGCGCCAGCAGCCAAGATCTAGGAAGCTATGGCTACACCTTC.

This sequence joins TRBV29-1 and TRBJ1-1; D might be TRBD1 (6 bases). The germline gives CDR1 SQVTM, CDR2 ANQGSEA. V was shortened by 6 bases and J by 1 base, with 15 bases between the two germline ends. The CDR3 extends over 14 amino acids. The CDR3 DNA sequence: TGCAGCGTACAATACAGGGTGGGGAACACTGAAGCTTTCTTT. Its protein product is CSVQYRVGNTEAFF.

The chain combines TRBV13 with TRBJ2-5; TRBD2 agrees at 8 bases. J lost 5 bases, V lost 1 base, and 3 bases had no gene match. The CDR3 runs 14 residues. Germline CDR1 and CDR2: PRHDT and FYEKMQ (reference sequence). The CDR3 region is CASSLVAGIETQYF. Here the CDR3 DNA reads TGTGCCAGCAGCTTAGTAGCGGGGATCGAGACCCAGTACTTC.